These T cell receptor beta chains were read from a single sample in a study of blood T cell dynamics during melanoma immunotherapy. Only in-frame clones appear in the TCRdb table, and some are missing; sequencing was by immunoSEQ multiplex PCR. The profile shows more than 8,000 clones, 88% of them singletons. Source: blood, taken from a patient treated with checkpoint blockade. Source of these receptors: a human donor with melanoma. The CDR3 runs from the conserved cysteine through the conserved F or W. A D gene is named only where the DNA matches it firmly. Clone size is not always given. Where it is, it says once, few, many or a class for expanded clones.

len	j_gene	v_gene	d_gene	abundance	CDR3nt	CDR3aa
14	TRBJ1-1	TRBV5-1	.	once	TGCGCCAGCAGCTTGGTTGCTGGGAACACTGAAGCTTTCTTT	CASSLVAGNTEAFF
16	TRBJ2-7	TRBV2	TRBD1	.	TGTGCCAGCAGTGAAGGCGCGGGACAGGGCTTCTACGAGCAGTACTTC	CASSEGAGQGFYEQYF
14	TRBJ1-1	TRBV7-2	.	.	TGTGCCAGCAGCTTTCTCCCAGGGTACACTGAAGCTTTCTTT	CASSFLPGYTEAFF
15	TRBJ2-7	TRBV29-1	TRBD1	.	TGCAGCGTTTCGGGGAGGGACAGGGCAGTTTACGAGCAGTACTTC	CSVSGRDRAVYEQYF
13	TRBJ1-4	TRBV28	.	once	TGTGCCAGCAGTGCCGGGGCCGCGGAAAAACTGTTTTTT	CASSAGAAEKLFF
15	TRBJ1-5	TRBV19	.	few	TGTGCCAGTAGTATCGGGGAAATTACCCTCCAGCCCCAGCATTTT	CASSIGEITLQPQHF
14	TRBJ2-7	TRBV5-1	.	.	TGCGCCAGCAGCTTGGGGGCCACCCCCTACGAGCAGTACTTC	CASSLGATPYEQYF
13	TRBJ1-3	TRBV5-6	TRBD1	.	TGTGCCAGCAGTAGGGGGACAGGGGGCACCATATATTTT	CASSRGTGGTIYF
14	TRBJ2-3	TRBV6-4	.	.	TGTGCCAGCAGTGACTCGTTGGGAACAGATACGCAGTATTTT	CASSDSLGTDTQYF
15	TRBJ1-3	TRBV5-6	.	.	TGTGCCAGCAGCTCGTTGGGGACCTCTGGAAACACCATATATTTT	CASSSLGTSGNTIYF
14	TRBJ1-5	TRBV6-4	.	.	TGTGCCAGCAGTGAAGACGCAGAAAATCAGCCCCAGCATTTT	CASSEDAENQPQHF
16	TRBJ2-6	TRBV19	TRBD1	.	TGTGCCACCTGGGACAGGGGCATCTCTGGGGCCAACGTCCTGACTTTC	CATWDRGISGANVLTF
15	TRBJ2-7	TRBV5-4	TRBD1	.	TGTGCCAGCAGCTTGAATTCCGGGACAGAGTACGAGCAGTACTTC	CASSLNSGTEYEQYF
12	TRBJ2-7	TRBV30	TRBD1	.	TGTGCCTGCTCACAGGGGTTCCACGAGCAGTACTTC	CACSQGFHEQYF
15	TRBJ1-1	TRBV6-6	.	.	TGTGCCAGCAGTTACTCTGGCAGACTGAACACTGAAGCTTTCTTT	CASSYSGRLNTEAFF
15	TRBJ2-7	TRBV6-5	TRBD1	.	TGTGCCAGCAGTAAATCCGGGACAGGCACCTACGAGCAGTACTTC	CASSKSGTGTYEQYF
13	TRBJ2-7	TRBV30	.	.	TGTGCCTGGAGGTTGACGAGCTCCTACGAGCAGTACTTC	CAWRLTSSYEQYF
17	TRBJ2-6	TRBV27	TRBD1	.	TGTGCCAGCAGGCCAGGGGGACCGTCCTCTGGGGCCAACGTCCTGACTTTC	CASRPGGPSSGANVLTF
15	TRBJ1-1	TRBV30	.	.	TGTGCCTGGAGTGTACCGGGGCGGCCGAACACTGAAGCTTTCTTT	CAWSVPGRPNTEAFF
17	TRBJ1-5	TRBV4-1	.	few	TGCGCCAGCAGCCAAGACCAGGAACTATCGCCCCTTCAGCCCCAGCATTTT	CASSQDQELSPLQPQHF
15	TRBJ1-6	TRBV30	TRBD1	.	TGTGCCTGGAGGTTCTCCTGGACAGGGAATTCACCCCTCCACTTT	CAWRFSWTGNSPLHF
16	TRBJ1-2	TRBV4-2	.	.	TGTGCCAGCAGCCAAGATTGGCCCCTGCTGTTAGGTGGCTACACCTTC	CASSQDWPLLLGGYTF
14	TRBJ2-7	TRBV27	.	.	TGTGCCAGCAGTTTAAGCCCAATCGGGGCCGAGCAGTACTTC	CASSLSPIGAEQYF
15	TRBJ2-7	TRBV25-1	.	.	TGTGCCAGCAGTCGGGGCCGGGACGTCTCCTACGAGCAGTACTTC	CASSRGRDVSYEQYF
15	TRBJ2-7	TRBV4-1	TRBD2	.	TGCGCCAGCAGCCCGTTCGGGGGGGGAGGCGACGAGCAGTACTTC	CASSPFGGGGDEQYF
17	TRBJ1-2	TRBV23-1	.	.	TGCGCCAGCAGTCAATCGGGCTATGGGGGGGGACCCTATGGCTACACCTTC	CASSQSGYGGGPYGYTF
14	TRBJ2-3	TRBV30	.	.	TGTGCCTGGGCCGGGCCTCCAAGCACAGATACGCAGTATTTT	CAWAGPPSTDTQYF
15	TRBJ2-2	TRBV9	.	once	TGTGCCAGCAGTTCCCATGAGGAAGAGGCCGGGGAGCTGTTTTTT	CASSSHEEEAGELFF
15	TRBJ2-3	TRBV4-3	.	once	TGCGCCAGCAGCCAAGGTCTGGACGGAGCAGCTACGCAGTATTTT	CASSQGLDGAATQYF
15	TRBJ2-7	TRBV4-1	TRBD2	few	TGCGCCAGCAGCCCACCGGGACTAGGGACATACGAGCAGTACTTC	CASSPPGLGTYEQYF
15	TRBJ2-7	TRBV10-2	TRBD2	.	TGCGCCAGCAGCGCCGGACTAGCGGGGACCTACGAGCAGTACTTC	CASSAGLAGTYEQYF
14	TRBJ2-7	TRBV29-1	TRBD2	.	TGCAGCGTTGAAAGCGGGAGTTCCAACTACGAGCAGTACTTC	CSVESGSSNYEQYF
16	TRBJ1-6	TRBV19	TRBD1	.	TGTGCCAGTAGTATGAAACAGGGGCCTTCAGGATCACCCCTCCACTTT	CASSMKQGPSGSPLHF
13	TRBJ1-1	TRBV6-4	.	.	TGTGCCAGCAGCGACAGCGAGGGCACTGAAGCTTTCTTT	CASSDSEGTEAFF
13	TRBJ2-7	TRBV5-6	.	.	TGTGCCAGCAGCGCCGGACGGAACTACGAGCAGTACTTC	CASSAGRNYEQYF
11	TRBJ1-1	TRBV20-1	.	.	TGCAGTGCTGCCGTCGTTCGGGCAGCTTTCTTT	CSAAVVRAAFF
12	TRBJ1-5	TRBV7-9	.	.	TGTGCCAGCAGCGCGGGCAATCAGCCCCAGCATTTT	CASSAGNQPQHF
13	TRBJ1-2	TRBV7-8	.	.	TGTGCCAGCAGCCCATTCAGCGACTATGGCTACACCTTC	CASSPFSDYGYTF
15	TRBJ1-2	TRBV29-1	.	.	TGCAGCGTTGAAGCACATCCGAAGAGGCCGACTGGCTACACCTTC	CSVEAHPKRPTGYTF
14	TRBJ2-3	TRBV6-6	.	.	TGTGCCAGCAGTTACCCTACTCAGGGGGATACGCAGTATTTT	CASSYPTQGDTQYF
15	TRBJ2-7	TRBV7-9	.	.	TGTGCCAGCAGCTTACTCCAAACGGGCGCCCACGAGCAGTACTTC	CASSLLQTGAHEQYF
15	TRBJ1-5	TRBV7-2	.	.	TGTGCCAGCAGCTTAGCGGGGAATAGCAATCAGCCCCAGCATTTT	CASSLAGNSNQPQHF
16	TRBJ1-3	TRBV21-1	.	.	TGTGCCAGCAGCACCCGGGACAGGGAGTCTGGAAACACCATATATTTT	CASSTRDRESGNTIYF
15	TRBJ2-7	TRBV4-1	TRBD2	.	TGCGCCAGCAGCCAAGCGGGCGGGGGGGCCCTCGAGCAGTACTTC	CASSQAGGGALEQYF
19	TRBJ2-7	TRBV11-2	TRBD2	.	TGTGCCAGCAGCATAACTAGCGGGAGGACGGTGGGTAGTCTCTACGAGCAGTACTTC	CASSITSGRTVGSLYEQYF
14	TRBJ1-4	TRBV19	TRBD1	.	TGTGCCAGTAGCCTCACAGGGGACGTTGAAAAACTGTTTTTT	CASSLTGDVEKLFF
15	TRBJ2-7	TRBV4-1	TRBD1	.	TGCGCCAGCAGCCAACCACAGGGGGCAAACTGGGAGCAGTACTTC	CASSQPQGANWEQYF
14	TRBJ1-4	TRBV28	.	few	TGTGCCAGCAGAGTGCCGGACAGCTATGAAAAACTGTTTTTT	CASRVPDSYEKLFF
14	TRBJ1-2	TRBV19	TRBD1	.	TGTGCCAGTGGGAGACAGGGGGGGTCCTATGGCTACACCTTC	CASGRQGGSYGYTF
15	TRBJ2-7	TRBV7-2	.	.	TGTGCCAGCAGCTTAAGTTGGAGTGGGGCCTACGAGCAGTACTTC	CASSLSWSGAYEQYF
13	TRBJ1-1	TRBV7-2	.	.	TGTGCCAGCAGCTTTTCTCCGGAGACTGAAGCTTTCTTT	CASSFSPETEAFF